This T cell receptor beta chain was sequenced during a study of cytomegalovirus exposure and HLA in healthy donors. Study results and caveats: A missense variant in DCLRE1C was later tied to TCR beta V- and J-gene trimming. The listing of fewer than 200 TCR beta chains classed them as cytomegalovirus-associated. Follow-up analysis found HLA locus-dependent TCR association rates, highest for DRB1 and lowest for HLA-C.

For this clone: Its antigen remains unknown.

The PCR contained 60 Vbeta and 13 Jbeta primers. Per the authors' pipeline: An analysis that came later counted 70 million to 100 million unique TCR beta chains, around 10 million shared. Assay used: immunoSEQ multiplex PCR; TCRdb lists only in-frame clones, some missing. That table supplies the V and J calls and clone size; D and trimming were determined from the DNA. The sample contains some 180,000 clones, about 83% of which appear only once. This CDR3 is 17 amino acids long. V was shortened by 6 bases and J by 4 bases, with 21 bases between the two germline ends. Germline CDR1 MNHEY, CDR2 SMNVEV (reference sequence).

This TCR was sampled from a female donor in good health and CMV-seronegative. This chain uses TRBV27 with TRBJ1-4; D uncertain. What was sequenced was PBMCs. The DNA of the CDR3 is TGTGCCAGCAGCACAAACCGAGGAAGATCCCTTAATGAAAAACTGTTTTTT. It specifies CASSTNRGRSLNEKLFF.